A selection of T cell receptor beta chains follows, all from one sample in a study of blood T cell repertoires in COVID-19. The protocol was immunoSEQ multiplex PCR, while the TCRdb copy is restricted to in-frame clones and leaves out a portion. The profile covers 40,000 to 60,000 clones, with about four fifths appearing a single time and approximately 4.5% taken by the ten largest. The sequenced sample was peripheral blood. These TCRs come from a man aged 50 to 59 with active COVID-19. Both conserved end residues are part of each CDR3. Each record gives: V gene, J gene, clone size, D gene, CDR3 DNA, CDR3 protein. A D gene is named only where the DNA matches it firmly. Expanded clones are given a class, and other clones once, few, many or no size at all.

>TRBV2|TRBJ1-6|few|-
TGTGCCAGCAGTGAAGAAAGGACATCGTCATTCTCACCCCTCCACTTT
CASSEERTSSFSPLHF
>TRBV11-3|TRBJ2-3|-|TRBD1
TGTGCCAGCAGCCGACAGGGGGGCACAGATACGCAGTATTTT
CASSRQGGTDTQYF
>TRBV7-9|TRBJ1-2|few|TRBD1
TGTGCCAGCAGCGCACAGGGGATCTATGGCTACACCTTC
CASSAQGIYGYTF
>TRBV12-5|TRBJ2-7|-|TRBD2
TGTGCTAGTGGTTTGGTAGGACTAGCGGGGAGTTCCTACGAGCAGTACTTC
CASGLVGLAGSSYEQYF
>TRBV7-2|TRBJ2-4|-|-
TGTGCCAGCAGCTTAGCCCAGCGGCAACTATACTTC
CASSLAQRQLYF
>TRBV6-5|TRBJ1-6|-|-
TGTGCCAGCAGTCCCACAGGGCAAGTTTATTCACCCCTCCACTTT
CASSPTGQVYSPLHF
>TRBV28|TRBJ2-1|-|TRBD2
TGTGCCAGCAGTACCCCTAGCGGGGGGGCCTACAATGAGCAGTTCTTC
CASSTPSGGAYNEQFF
>TRBV7-6|TRBJ2-7|-|-
TGTGCCAGCAGCCGGACTCAAAGCTCCTACGAGCAGTACTTC
CASSRTQSSYEQYF
>TRBV29-1|TRBJ2-7|-|TRBD1
TGCAGCGTTGAGGGGACAGGGGTCTACGAGCAGTACTTC
CSVEGTGVYEQYF
>TRBV10-3|TRBJ2-6|-|-
TGTGCCATCAGTGACAGCTCTGGGGCCAACGTCCTGACTTTC
CAISDSSGANVLTF
>TRBV4-3|TRBJ1-1|-|TRBD1
TGCGCCAGCAGCCAAGGAGAAGGACAGGGACTATGGAACACTGAAGCTTTCTTT
CASSQGEGQGLWNTEAFF
>TRBV7-2|TRBJ2-5|-|-
TGTGCCAGCAGCTTCCCCCCGGACAGACCTAAAGAGACCCAGTACTTC
CASSFPPDRPKETQYF
>TRBV20-1|TRBJ2-1|-|-
TGCAGTGCTAGAGTGGAGGGGCGGTGGTTCTTC
CSARVEGRWFF
>TRBV5-1|TRBJ1-5|-|-
TGCGCCAGCAGCTTGGCCACGGTAAAGCAGCCCCAGCATTTT
CASSLATVKQPQHF
>TRBV7-2|TRBJ1-6|-|-
TGTGCCAGCAGCTTGACCGCAGGGGACGGTTCACCCCTCCACTTT
CASSLTAGDGSPLHF
>TRBV6-5|TRBJ2-1|-|TRBD1
TGTGCCAGCAGTACCGACAGGGTATCATATAATGAGCAGTTCTTC
CASSTDRVSYNEQFF
>TRBV5-1|TRBJ1-3|-|-
TGCGCCAGCAGCTTGAAAGGGGGCTCTGGAAACACCATATATTTT
CASSLKGGSGNTIYF
>TRBV6-5|TRBJ2-3|-|-
TGTGCCAGCAGTTACCTCGCCGGGGTGGCGGATACGCAGTATTTT
CASSYLAGVADTQYF
>TRBV10-3|TRBJ2-2|-|TRBD1
TGTGCCATCAGTGGACGACAGGGAATGAGCACCGGGGAGCTGTTTTTT
CAISGRQGMSTGELFF
>TRBV4-3|TRBJ2-7|-|TRBD2
TGCGCCAGCAGCCAATCTCCGACTAGCGGGTCCTCTACCGAGCAGTACTTC
CASSQSPTSGSSTEQYF
>TRBV5-1|TRBJ1-3|-|-
TGCGCCAGCAGCCCCGGTAACTCTGGAAACACCATATATTTT
CASSPGNSGNTIYF
>TRBV27|TRBJ2-1|few|TRBD1
TGTGCCAGCAGCCGTACAGGGGGTGCATACAATGAGCAGTTCTTC
CASSRTGGAYNEQFF
>TRBV6-5|TRBJ1-6|-|-
TGTGCCACTGCACAGGGCTCCTATAATTCACCCCTCCACTTT
CATAQGSYNSPLHF
>TRBV2|TRBJ2-7|-|-
TGTGCCAGCAGGAGGGCCTTTTACGAGCAGTACTTC
CASRRAFYEQYF
>TRBV11-1|TRBJ2-2|-|-
TGTGCCAGCAGCTTGGGCCAGCCTAACACCGGGGAGCTGTTTTTT
CASSLGQPNTGELFF
>TRBV2|TRBJ1-1|-|-
TGTGCCAGCAGTGATGGCATGAACACTGAAGCTTTCTTT
CASSDGMNTEAFF
>TRBV27|TRBJ1-4|once|-
TGTGCCAGCAGTTGGGGGACGGGAGGAGGACTGTTTTTT
CASSWGTGGGLFF
>TRBV7-9|TRBJ1-6|-|-
TGTGCCAGCAGCGTCCGAGGGGGATCGAAGTCACCCCTCCACTTT
CASSVRGGSKSPLHF
>TRBV20-1|TRBJ1-6|-|TRBD1
TGCAGTGCTAGTAAGGGCAGGGGGGTTGATTCACCCCTCCACTTT
CSASKGRGVDSPLHF
>TRBV2|TRBJ1-5|few|-
TGTGCCAGCAGTGAACCCGACAGACACCTCAATCAGCCCCAGCATTTT
CASSEPDRHLNQPQHF
>TRBV6-2/TRBV6-3|TRBJ1-5|-|TRBD1
TGTGCCAGCAGTTTGAGTAGGGGGCTTCAGCCCCAGCATTTT
CASSLSRGLQPQHF
>TRBV2|TRBJ1-6|-|-
TGTGCCAGCAGTAGTCAGGGGATTAGCCGTTCACCCCTCCACTTT
CASSSQGISRSPLHF
>TRBV19|TRBJ2-1|-|TRBD1
TGTGCCAGTAGTATAGGGACAGGATACAATGAGCAGTTCTTC
CASSIGTGYNEQFF
>TRBV6-5|TRBJ1-5|-|-
TGTGCCAGCAGAGACACTAGCAATCAGCCCCAGCATTTT
CASRDTSNQPQHF
>TRBV2|TRBJ1-2|-|TRBD1
TGTGCCAGCAGTGAAGGGACAGGGGTTGGCTATGGCTACACCTTC
CASSEGTGVGYGYTF
>TRBV4-3|TRBJ2-7|-|-
TGCGCCAGCAGCCAAGACTCAGGGGCGCAGGCCTACGAGCAGTACTTC
CASSQDSGAQAYEQYF
>TRBV27|TRBJ2-1|-|TRBD1
TGTGCCAGCAGTGTTGGGACAGGGGTCTACAATGAGCAGTTCTTC
CASSVGTGVYNEQFF